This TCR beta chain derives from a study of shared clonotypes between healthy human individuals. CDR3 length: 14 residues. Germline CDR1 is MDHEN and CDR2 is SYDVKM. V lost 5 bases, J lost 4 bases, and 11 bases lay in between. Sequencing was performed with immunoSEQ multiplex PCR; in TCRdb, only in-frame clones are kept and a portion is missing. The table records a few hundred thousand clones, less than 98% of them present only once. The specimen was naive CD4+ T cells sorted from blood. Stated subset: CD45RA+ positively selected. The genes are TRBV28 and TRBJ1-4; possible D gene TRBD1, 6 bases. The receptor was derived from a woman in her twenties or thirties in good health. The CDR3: CASSRDTDNEKLFF. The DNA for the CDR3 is TGTGCCAGCAGTCGGGACACTGATAATGAAAAACTGTTTTTT.